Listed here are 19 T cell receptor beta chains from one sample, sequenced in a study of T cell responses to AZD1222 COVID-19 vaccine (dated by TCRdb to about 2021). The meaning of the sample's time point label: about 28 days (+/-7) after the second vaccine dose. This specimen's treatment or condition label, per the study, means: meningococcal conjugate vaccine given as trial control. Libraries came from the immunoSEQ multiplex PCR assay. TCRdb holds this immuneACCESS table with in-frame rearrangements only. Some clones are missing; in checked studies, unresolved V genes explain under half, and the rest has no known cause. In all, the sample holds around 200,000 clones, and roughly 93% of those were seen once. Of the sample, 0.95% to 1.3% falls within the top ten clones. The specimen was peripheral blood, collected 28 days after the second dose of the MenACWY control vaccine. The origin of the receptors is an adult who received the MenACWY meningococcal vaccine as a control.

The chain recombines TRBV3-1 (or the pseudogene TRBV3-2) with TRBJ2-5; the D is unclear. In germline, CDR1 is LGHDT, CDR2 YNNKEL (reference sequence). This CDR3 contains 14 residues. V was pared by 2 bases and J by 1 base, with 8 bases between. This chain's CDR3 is CASSQRASQETQYF. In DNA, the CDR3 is TGTGCCAGCAGCCAACGGGCTAGCCAAGAGACCCAGTACTTC.

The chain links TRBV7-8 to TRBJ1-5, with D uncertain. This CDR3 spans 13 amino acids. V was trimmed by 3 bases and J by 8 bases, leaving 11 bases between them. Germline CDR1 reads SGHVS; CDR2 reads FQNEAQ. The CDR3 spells CASSFREVEPQHF. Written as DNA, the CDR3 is TGTGCCAGCAGCTTTCGGGAGGTGGAGCCCCAGCATTTT.

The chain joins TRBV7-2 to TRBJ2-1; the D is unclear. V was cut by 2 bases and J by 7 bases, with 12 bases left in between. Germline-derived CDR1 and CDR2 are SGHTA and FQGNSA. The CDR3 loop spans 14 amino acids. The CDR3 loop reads CASSLMAVGNEQFF. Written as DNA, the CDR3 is TGTGCCAGCAGCTTAATGGCAGTAGGGAATGAGCAGTTCTTC.

The CDR3 DNA follows: TGTGCCAGCGGTAGGGGCGGCTCGGGCTACACCTTC. Its protein is CASGRGGSGYTF. This chain uses TRBV2 with TRBJ1-2, with D possibly being TRBD1 (5 bases). In germline, CDR1 is SNHLY, CDR2 FYNNEI. The CDR3 is made up of 12 amino acids. Trimming pared 8 bases from V and 8 bases from J, leaving 15 bases between.

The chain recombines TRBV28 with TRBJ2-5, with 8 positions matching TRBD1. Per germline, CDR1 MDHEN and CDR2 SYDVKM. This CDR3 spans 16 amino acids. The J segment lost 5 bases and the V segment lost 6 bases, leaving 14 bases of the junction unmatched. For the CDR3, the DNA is TGTGCCAGCAGATACAGACGCCGGACAGGGTCGGAGACCCAGTACTTC. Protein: CASRYRRRTGSETQYF.

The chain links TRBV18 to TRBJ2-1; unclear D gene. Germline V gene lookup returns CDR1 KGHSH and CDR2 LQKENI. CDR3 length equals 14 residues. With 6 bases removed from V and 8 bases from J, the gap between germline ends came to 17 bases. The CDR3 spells CASSPLRNGDEQFF. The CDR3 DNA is TGTGCCAGCTCGCCGCTCAGAAATGGCGATGAGCAGTTCTTC.

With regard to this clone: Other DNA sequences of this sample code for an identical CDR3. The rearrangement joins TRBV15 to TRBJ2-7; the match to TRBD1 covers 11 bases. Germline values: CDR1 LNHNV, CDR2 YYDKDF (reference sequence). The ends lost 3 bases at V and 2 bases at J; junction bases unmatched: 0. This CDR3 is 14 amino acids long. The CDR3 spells CATSRDRGPYEQYF. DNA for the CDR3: TGTGCCACCAGCAGGGACAGGGGGCCCTACGAGCAGTACTTC.

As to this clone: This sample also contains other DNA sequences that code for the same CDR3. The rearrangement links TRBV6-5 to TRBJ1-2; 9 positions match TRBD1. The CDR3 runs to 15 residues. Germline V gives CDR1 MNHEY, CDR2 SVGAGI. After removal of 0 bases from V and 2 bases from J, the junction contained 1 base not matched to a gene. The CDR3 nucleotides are TGTGCCAGCAGTTACTCCGGGACAGGGAACTATGGCTACACCTTC. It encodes CASSYSGTGNYGYTF.

The CDR3 DNA follows: TGTGCCAGCAGCCGGGACAGGCCCTACGAGCAGTACTTC. Translation: CASSRDRPYEQYF. The chain has TRBV7-2 and TRBJ2-7; 8 positions agree with TRBD1. V was pared by 5 bases and J by 2 bases, with 2 bases of the junction left unmatched. Germline lookup yields CDR1 SGHTA and CDR2 FQGNSA. This CDR3 comprises 13 residues.

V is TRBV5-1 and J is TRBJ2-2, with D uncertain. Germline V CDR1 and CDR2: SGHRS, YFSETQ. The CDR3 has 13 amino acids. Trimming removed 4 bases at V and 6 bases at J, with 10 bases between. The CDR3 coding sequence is TGCGCCAGCAGCCGTCCATTTGCCGGGGAGCTGTTTTTT. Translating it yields CASSRPFAGELFF.

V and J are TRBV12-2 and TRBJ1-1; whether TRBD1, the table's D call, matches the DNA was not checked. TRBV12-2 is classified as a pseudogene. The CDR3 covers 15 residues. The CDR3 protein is CASRLTGSMNTEAFF. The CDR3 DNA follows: TGTGCAAGTCGTCTGACAGGGTCCATGAACACTGAAGCTTTCTTT.

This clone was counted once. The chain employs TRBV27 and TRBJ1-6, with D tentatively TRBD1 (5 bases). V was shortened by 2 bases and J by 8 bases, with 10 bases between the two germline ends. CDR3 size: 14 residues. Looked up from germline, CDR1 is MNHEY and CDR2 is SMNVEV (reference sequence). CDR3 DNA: TGTGCCAGCAGTTTAGGCGGGGGTTATTCACCCCTCCACTTT. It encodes CASSLGGGYSPLHF.

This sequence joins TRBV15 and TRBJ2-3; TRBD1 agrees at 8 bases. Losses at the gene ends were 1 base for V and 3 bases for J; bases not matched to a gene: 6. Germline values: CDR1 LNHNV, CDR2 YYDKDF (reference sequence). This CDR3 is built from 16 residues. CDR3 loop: CATSRGRQGKTDTQYF. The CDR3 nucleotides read TGTGCCACCAGCAGAGGCCGACAGGGGAAGACAGATACGCAGTATTTT.

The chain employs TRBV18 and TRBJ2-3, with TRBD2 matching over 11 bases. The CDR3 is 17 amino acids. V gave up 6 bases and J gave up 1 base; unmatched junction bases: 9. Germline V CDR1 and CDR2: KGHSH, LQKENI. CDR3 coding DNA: TGTGCCAGCTCGTCGCTAGCGGGGGGTCGCGGCACAGATACGCAGTATTTT. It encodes CASSSLAGGRGTDTQYF.

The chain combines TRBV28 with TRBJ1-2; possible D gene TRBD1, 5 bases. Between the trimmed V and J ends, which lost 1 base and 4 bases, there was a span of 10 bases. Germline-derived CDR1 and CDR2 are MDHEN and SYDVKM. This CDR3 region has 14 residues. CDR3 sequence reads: CASSLYRQGYGYTF. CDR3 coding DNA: TGTGCCAGCAGTTTATATCGGCAGGGCTATGGCTACACCTTC.

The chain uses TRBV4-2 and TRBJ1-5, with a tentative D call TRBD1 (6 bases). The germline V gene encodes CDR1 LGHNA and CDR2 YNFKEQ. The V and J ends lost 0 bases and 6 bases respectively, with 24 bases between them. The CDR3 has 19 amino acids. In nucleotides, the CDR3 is TGTGCCAGCAGCCAAGATCTAGGCAGGGGTGGCGCTGGGCGTCAGCCCCAGCATTTT. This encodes CASSQDLGRGGAGRQPQHF.

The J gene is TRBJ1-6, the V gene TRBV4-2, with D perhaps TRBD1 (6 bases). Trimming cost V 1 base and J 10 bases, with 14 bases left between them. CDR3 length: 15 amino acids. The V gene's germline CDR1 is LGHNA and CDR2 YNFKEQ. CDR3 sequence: CASSQVNRESSPLHF. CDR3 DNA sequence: TGTGCCAGCAGCCAAGTCAACAGGGAAAGCTCACCCCTCCACTTT.

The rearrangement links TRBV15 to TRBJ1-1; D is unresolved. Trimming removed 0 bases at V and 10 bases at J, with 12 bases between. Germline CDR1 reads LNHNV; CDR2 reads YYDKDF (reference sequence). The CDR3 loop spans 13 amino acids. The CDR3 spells CATSREGAVRAFF. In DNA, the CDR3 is TGTGCCACCAGCAGAGAGGGAGCAGTCAGAGCTTTCTTT.

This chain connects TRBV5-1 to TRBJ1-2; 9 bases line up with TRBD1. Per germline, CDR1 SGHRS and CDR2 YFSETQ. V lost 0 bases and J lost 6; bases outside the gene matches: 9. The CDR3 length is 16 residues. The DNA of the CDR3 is TGCGCCAGCAGCTTGGATTTGGGACAGGGTGAGGATGGCTACACCTTC. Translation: CASSLDLGQGEDGYTF.